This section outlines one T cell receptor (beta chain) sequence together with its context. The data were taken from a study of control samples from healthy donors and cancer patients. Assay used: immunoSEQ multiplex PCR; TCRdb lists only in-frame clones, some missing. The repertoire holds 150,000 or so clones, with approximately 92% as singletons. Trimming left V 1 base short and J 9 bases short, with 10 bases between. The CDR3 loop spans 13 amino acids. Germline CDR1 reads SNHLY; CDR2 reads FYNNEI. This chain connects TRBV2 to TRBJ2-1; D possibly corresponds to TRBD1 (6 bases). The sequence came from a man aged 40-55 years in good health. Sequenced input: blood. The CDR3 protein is CASSEVSRGEQFF. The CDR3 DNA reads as TGTGCCAGCAGTGAAGTCAGCAGGGGTGAGCAGTTCTTC.